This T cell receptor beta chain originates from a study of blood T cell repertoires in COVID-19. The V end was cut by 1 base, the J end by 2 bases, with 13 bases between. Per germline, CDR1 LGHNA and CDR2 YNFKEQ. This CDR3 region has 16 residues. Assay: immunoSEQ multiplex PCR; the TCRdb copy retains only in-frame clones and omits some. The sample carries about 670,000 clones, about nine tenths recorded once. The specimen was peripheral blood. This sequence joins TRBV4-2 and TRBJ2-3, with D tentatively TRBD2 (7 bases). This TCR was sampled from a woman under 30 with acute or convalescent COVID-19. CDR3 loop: CASSQVGGQFTDTQYF. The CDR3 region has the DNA TGTGCCAGCAGCCAAGTGGGGGGGCAGTTCACAGATACGCAGTATTTT.